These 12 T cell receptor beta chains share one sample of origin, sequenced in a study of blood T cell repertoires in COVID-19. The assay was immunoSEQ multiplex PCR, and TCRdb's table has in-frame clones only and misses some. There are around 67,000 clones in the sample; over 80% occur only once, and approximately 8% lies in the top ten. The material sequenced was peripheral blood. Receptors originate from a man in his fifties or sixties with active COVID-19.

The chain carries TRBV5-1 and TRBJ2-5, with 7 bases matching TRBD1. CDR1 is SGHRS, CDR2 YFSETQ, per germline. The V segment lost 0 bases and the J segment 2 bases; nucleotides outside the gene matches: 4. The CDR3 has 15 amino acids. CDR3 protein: CASSLAPGQQETQYF. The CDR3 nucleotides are TGCGCCAGCAGCTTGGCCCCGGGACAGCAAGAGACCCAGTACTTC. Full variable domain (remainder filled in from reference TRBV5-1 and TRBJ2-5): KAGVTQTPRYLIKTRGQQVTLSCSPISGHRSVSWYQQTPGQGLQFLFEYFSETQRNKGNFPGRFSGRQFSNSRSEMNVSTLELGDSALYLCASSLAPGQQETQYFGPGTRLLVL.

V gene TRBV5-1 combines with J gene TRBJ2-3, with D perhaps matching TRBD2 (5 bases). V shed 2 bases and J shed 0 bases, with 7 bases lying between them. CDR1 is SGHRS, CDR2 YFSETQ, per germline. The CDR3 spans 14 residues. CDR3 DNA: TGCGCCAGCAGCTTCGGCGGGAGCACAGATACGCAGTATTTT. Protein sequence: CASSFGGSTDTQYF.

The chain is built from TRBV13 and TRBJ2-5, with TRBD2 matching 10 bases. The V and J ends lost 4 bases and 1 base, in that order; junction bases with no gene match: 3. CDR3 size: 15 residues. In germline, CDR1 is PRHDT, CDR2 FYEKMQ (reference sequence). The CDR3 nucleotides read TGTGCCAGCAGCTATTTAGCGGGGGGCCAAGAGACCCAGTACTTC. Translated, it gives CASSYLAGGQETQYF.

The CDR3 loop reads CASRGTDLNTEAFF. In DNA, the CDR3 is TGTGCCAGCAGGGGGACAGATTTGAACACTGAAGCTTTCTTT. This sequence joins TRBV6-4 and TRBJ1-1, with 7 bases lining up with TRBD1. V lost 6 bases and J lost 0; bases outside the gene matches: 4. This CDR3 comprises 14 residues. Germline CDR1 reads MRHNA; CDR2 reads SNTAGT.

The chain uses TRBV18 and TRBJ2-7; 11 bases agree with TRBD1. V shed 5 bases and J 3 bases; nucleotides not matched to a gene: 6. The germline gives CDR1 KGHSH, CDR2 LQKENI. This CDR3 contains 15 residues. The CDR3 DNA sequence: TGTGCCAGCTCAGCCGGACAGGGGGCCTACTACGAGCAGTACTTC. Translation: CASSAGQGAYYEQYF.

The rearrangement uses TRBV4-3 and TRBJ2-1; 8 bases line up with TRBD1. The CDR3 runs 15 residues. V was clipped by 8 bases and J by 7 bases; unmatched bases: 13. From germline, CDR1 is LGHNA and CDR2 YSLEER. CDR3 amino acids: CASGPSGGTVNEQFF. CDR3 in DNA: TGCGCCAGCGGCCCGTCAGGGGGCACGGTGAATGAGCAGTTCTTC.

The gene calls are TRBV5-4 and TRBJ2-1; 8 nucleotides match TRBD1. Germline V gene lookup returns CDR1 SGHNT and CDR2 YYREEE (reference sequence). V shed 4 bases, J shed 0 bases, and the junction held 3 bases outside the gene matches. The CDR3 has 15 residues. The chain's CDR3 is CASSPDRGSYNEQFF. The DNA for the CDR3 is TGTGCCAGCAGCCCCGACAGGGGCTCCTACAATGAGCAGTTCTTC.

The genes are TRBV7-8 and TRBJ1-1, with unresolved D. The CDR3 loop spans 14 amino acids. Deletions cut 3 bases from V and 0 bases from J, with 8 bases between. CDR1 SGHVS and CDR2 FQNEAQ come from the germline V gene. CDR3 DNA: TGTGCCAGCAGCTTCGTCGGGATGAACACTGAAGCTTTCTTT. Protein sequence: CASSFVGMNTEAFF.

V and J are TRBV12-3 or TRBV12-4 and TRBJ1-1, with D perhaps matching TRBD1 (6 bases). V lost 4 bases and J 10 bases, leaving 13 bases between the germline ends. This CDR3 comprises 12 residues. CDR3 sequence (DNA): TGTGCCAGCAGTTCCCGACAGGTCAGAGCTTTCTTT. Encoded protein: CASSSRQVRAFF.

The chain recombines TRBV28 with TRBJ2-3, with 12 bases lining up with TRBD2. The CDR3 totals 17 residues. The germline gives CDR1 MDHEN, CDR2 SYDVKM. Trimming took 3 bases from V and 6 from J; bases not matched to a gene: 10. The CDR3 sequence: CASSFRLAGAVGDTQYF. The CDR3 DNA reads TGTGCCAGCAGTTTTCGACTAGCGGGAGCTGTGGGGGATACGCAGTATTTT. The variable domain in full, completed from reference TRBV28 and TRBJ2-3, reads DVKVTQSSRYLVKRTGEKVFLECVQDMDHENMFWYRQDPGLGLRLIYFSYDVKMKEKGDIPEGYSVSREKKERFSLILESASTNQTSMYLCASSFRLAGAVGDTQYFGPGTRLTVL.

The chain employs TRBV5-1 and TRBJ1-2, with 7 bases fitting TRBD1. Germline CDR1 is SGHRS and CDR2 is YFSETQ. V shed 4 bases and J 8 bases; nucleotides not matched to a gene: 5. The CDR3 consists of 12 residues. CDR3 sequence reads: CASSLTGRGYTF. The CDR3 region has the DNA TGCGCCAGCAGCCTGACAGGGAGGGGCTACACCTTC.

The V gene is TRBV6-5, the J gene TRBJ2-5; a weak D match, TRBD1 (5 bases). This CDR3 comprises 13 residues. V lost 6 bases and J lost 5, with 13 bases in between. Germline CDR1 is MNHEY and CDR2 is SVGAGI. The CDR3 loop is CASRPGLGETQYF. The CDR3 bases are TGTGCCAGCAGGCCAGGGCTGGGGGAGACCCAGTACTTC.